The rows below give T cell receptor beta chains drawn from one sample of a study of control samples from healthy donors and cancer patients. Method: immunoSEQ multiplex PCR; TCRdb's copy keeps in-frame clones and lacks some. Of roughly 150,000 clones in the sample, around 90% were seen once. Sequencing was carried out using blood. These receptors were obtained from a man between 18 and 35 years old in good health. Each CDR3 is given with its conserved first and last residue. The D gene is left open where the match is weak. Only part of the rows carry a size: once, few, many, or a class if the clone is expanded.

NA	TRBV5-8	TRBJ2-3	TRBD2	TGTGCCAGCACGGCCCGGGGGGAAAGCACAGATACGCAGTATTTT	CASTARGESTDTQYF
NA	TRBV5-1	TRBJ1-5	NA	TGCGCCAGCAGCTTGGACCCAGTCGGGGGGCCCCAGCATTTT	CASSLDPVGGPQHF
NA	TRBV9	TRBJ1-1	TRBD1	TGTGCCGGCGGGGGGACAGGGGGCACTGAAGCTTTCTTT	CAGGGTGGTEAFF
few	TRBV2	TRBJ1-5	TRBD1	TGTGCCAGCAGGGAAGACAGGGTAATCAATCAGCCCCAGCATTTT	CASREDRVINQPQHF
NA	TRBV9	TRBJ2-5	NA	TGTGCCAGCAGCCGCGGGACAGCCCAAGAGACCCAGTACTTC	CASSRGTAQETQYF
NA	TRBV7-8	TRBJ2-7	TRBD1	TGTGCCAGCAGCTTAGGAGGGACAGGGCTGTACGAGCAGTACTTC	CASSLGGTGLYEQYF
NA	TRBV5-1	TRBJ1-1	TRBD1	TGCGCCAGCAGCCCGGGACAGGGTCACACTGAAGCTTTCTTT	CASSPGQGHTEAFF
NA	TRBV11-2	TRBJ2-3	NA	TGTGCCAGCAGCTTTGTGGGTACGGGGGTGCTAAGGGATACGCAGTATTTT	CASSFVGTGVLRDTQYF
NA	TRBV6-6	TRBJ1-1	NA	TGTGCCAGCAGTTCGGCCCTGAACACTGAAGCTTTCTTT	CASSSALNTEAFF
NA	TRBV30	TRBJ1-4	NA	TGTGCCTGGAGTCGGGGCAATAATGAAAAACTGTTTTTT	CAWSRGNNEKLFF
NA	TRBV28	TRBJ2-1	NA	TGTGCCGCGTCAAGGGCTTCAACCGCATACAATGAGCAGTTCTTC	CAASRASTAYNEQFF
NA	TRBV15	TRBJ2-5	NA	TGTGCCACCAGCTCCGGGGAACAGACCCAGTACTTC	CATSSGEQTQYF
NA	TRBV12-5	TRBJ2-7	NA	TGTGCTAGTGCCCCTAGGCAACAGGATGGATACGAGCAGTACTTC	CASAPRQQDGYEQYF
NA	TRBV7-8	TRBJ1-2	NA	TGTGCCAGCAGCCATTTCCGATCTTCGGTCCTGTTCCGATTTACCGGGACAAGCTATGGCTACACCTTC	CASSHFRSSVLFRFTGTSYGYTF
NA	TRBV3-1/TRBV3-2	TRBJ1-4	NA	TGTGCCAGCAGCCCACGGGGGTCGGGACAACCCGAAGAACTGTTTTTT	CASSPRGSGQPEELFF
NA	TRBV15	TRBJ1-2	NA	TGTGCCACCAGCAGAGATCGGGGATCATCCCCAGGCTACACCTTC	CATSRDRGSSPGYTF
few	TRBV7-9	TRBJ1-3	NA	TGTGCCAGCAGCAAAGGAGGCGCGTCTGGAAACACCATATATTTT	CASSKGGASGNTIYF
NA	TRBV30	TRBJ1-2	TRBD1	TGTGCCTGGAGTCCTGCGGGGCAGGGGGCCGGCGGCTACACCTTC	CAWSPAGQGAGGYTF
NA	TRBV29-1	TRBJ1-4	NA	TGCAGCGTGGGGGGGGCAACTAATGAAAAACTGTTTTTT	CSVGGATNEKLFF
few	TRBV3-1/TRBV3-2	TRBJ1-2	NA	TGTGCCAGCAGCCCTGGCGGATACAACTATGGTGACTACACCTTC	CASSPGGYNYGDYTF
few	TRBV28	TRBJ1-5	TRBD1	TGTGCCAGCAGTTCCCGACAGGGGTATAGCAATCAGCCCCAGCATTTT	CASSSRQGYSNQPQHF
NA	TRBV5-1	TRBJ2-1	NA	TGCGCCAGCACAAAAGTCAGGGCGAGTCGGGACAATGAGCAGTTCTTC	CASTKVRASRDNEQFF
few	TRBV7-8	TRBJ2-5	NA	TGTGCCAGCAGCTTAGACACACAAGAGACCCAGTACTTC	CASSLDTQETQYF
NA	TRBV6-5	TRBJ1-6	TRBD1	TGTGCCAGCAGTTTGCCTGGGACAGGAATCGGTTCACCCCTCCACTTT	CASSLPGTGIGSPLHF
once	TRBV7-9	TRBJ2-2	TRBD1	TGTGCCAGCAGCTTAAGGACAGGGCCTAACACCGGGGAGCTGTTTTTT	CASSLRTGPNTGELFF
NA	TRBV5-1	TRBJ2-7	NA	TGCGCCAGCGCTGGGGGTCGGGGCGAGCAGTACTTC	CASAGGRGEQYF
NA	TRBV7-7	TRBJ1-1	NA	TGTGCTAGCAGCCAAAACAGGGACACTGAAGCTTTCTTT	CASSQNRDTEAFF
NA	TRBV2	TRBJ2-7	TRBD1	TGTGCCAGCAGTTTCCGGGGACAGGGTGCGTCCTACGAGCAGTACTTC	CASSFRGQGASYEQYF
NA	TRBV28	TRBJ2-1	NA	TGTGCCAGCAGTTCCAGGGCCAATGAGCAGTTCTTC	CASSSRANEQFF
NA	TRBV4-1	TRBJ1-3	NA	TGCGCCAGCAGCCAGACCGATCAGGGTCCTGGAAACACCATATATTTT	CASSQTDQGPGNTIYF
NA	TRBV27	TRBJ2-7	NA	TGTGCCAGCAGTGAGTATTCGTCCTACGAGCAGTACTTC	CASSEYSSYEQYF
NA	TRBV7-6	TRBJ1-4	NA	TGTGCCAGCAGCCCCGGGACGGCCCTTAATGAAAAACTGTTTTTT	CASSPGTALNEKLFF
NA	TRBV27	TRBJ2-3	NA	TGTGCCAGCAGTCGTACCCTAAGCGGGAGCACAGATACGCAGTATTTT	CASSRTLSGSTDTQYF
NA	TRBV19	TRBJ2-1	TRBD1	TGTGCCAGTAGTATAAGGCAGGGGGCGAATGAGCAGTTCTTC	CASSIRQGANEQFF
NA	TRBV6-1	TRBJ1-1	NA	TGTGCCAGCAGTGAAGTGGAGAACACTGAAGCTTTCTTT	CASSEVENTEAFF
NA	TRBV19	TRBJ1-3	TRBD1	TGTGCCAGTAGGCTGACAGGGACCTCTGGAAACACCATATATTTT	CASRLTGTSGNTIYF
NA	TRBV11-2	TRBJ1-3	NA	TGTGCCAGCAGCCTAATGGGAGGCAGGGTGGCAACCTCTGGAAACACCATATATTTT	CASSLMGGRVATSGNTIYF
NA	TRBV19	TRBJ2-7	NA	TGTGCCAGTAGTATAGCAGGACATGCGTCCTACGAGCAGTACTTC	CASSIAGHASYEQYF
NA	TRBV7-9	TRBJ2-3	NA	TGTGCCAGCAGCTTAGACGGCAGAAGCACAGATACGCAGTATTTT	CASSLDGRSTDTQYF
NA	TRBV18	TRBJ2-7	TRBD1	TGTGCCAGCTCACTCGTCCGGGACAGCTACGAGCAGTACTTC	CASSLVRDSYEQYF
NA	TRBV19	TRBJ1-6	TRBD1	TGTGCCAGTAGTATGGACAGGGAGGGCTCACCCCTCCACTTT	CASSMDREGSPLHF
NA	TRBV24-1	TRBJ2-3	NA	TGTGCCACCAGTGACATCGGACCGAACACAGATACGCAGTATTTT	CATSDIGPNTDTQYF
NA	TRBV7-3	TRBJ2-3	TRBD2	TGTGCCAGCAGCCTGGGACTAGCGGTGAACACAGATACGCAGTATTTT	CASSLGLAVNTDTQYF
NA	TRBV5-1	TRBJ2-5	TRBD1	TGCGCCAGCAGCTTAGGGGGCTCGGGGTCAGAGACCCAGTACTTC	CASSLGGSGSETQYF
NA	TRBV5-4	TRBJ2-2	TRBD1	TGTGCCAGCAGCAGAGGGACAGGGAGGAACACCGGGGAGCTGTTTTTT	CASSRGTGRNTGELFF
NA	TRBV6-4	TRBJ2-1	NA	TGTGCCAGCAGTTGGACGGGCAGTAGCTCCTACAATGAGCAGTTCTTC	CASSWTGSSSYNEQFF
once	TRBV11-2	TRBJ2-7	NA	TGTGCCAGCAGCTTAGACCGGGACGCCTCCTACGAGCAGTACTTC	CASSLDRDASYEQYF
NA	TRBV3-1/TRBV3-2	TRBJ2-5	NA	TGTGCCAGCAGCCAATTGGGGACGGGGCAAGAGACCCAGTACTTC	CASSQLGTGQETQYF
NA	TRBV7-2	TRBJ2-2	NA	TGTGCCAGCAGTCGGCCGGGACTCTTGAACACCGGGGAGCTGTTTTTT	CASSRPGLLNTGELFF
NA	TRBV24-1	TRBJ2-3	TRBD2	TGTGCCACCAGTGATTCACCTCATGCGGGGGGGCAAGATACGCAGTATTTT	CATSDSPHAGGQDTQYF
NA	TRBV7-9	TRBJ2-1	TRBD2	TGTGCCAGCAGCTTAGAACTGCGGGGGTCCTACAATGAGCAGTTCTTC	CASSLELRGSYNEQFF
once	TRBV5-4	TRBJ2-7	NA	TGTGCCACTGCTGCCGGCTCAGGCGAGCAGTACTTC	CATAAGSGEQYF